This entry lists 20 T cell receptor beta chains sequenced from one sample in a study of molecular identifiers for immune sequencing clone quantification. In TCRdb, the PCR reads were re-called with MiXCR into one record per CDR3 protein. This repertoire shows some 320,000 distinct CDR3 sequences, under 25% found once; its top ten account for around 0.76%. What was sequenced was naive CD8+ T cells from blood, with Jurkat cell RNA spiked in. Described subset: FACS-sorted CD8+CD4-CCR7+CD45RA+ naive T cells. These receptors all stem from a human donor in good health. Some libraries in this study had Jurkat cell RNA spiked in.

This clonotype was seen more than once but under ten times. The J gene is TRBJ2-7, the V gene TRBV2; 7 bases are shared with TRBD2. V lost 4 bases and J lost 7; bases outside the gene matches: 4. CDR1 is SNHLY and CDR2 is FYNNEI in the germline V gene. This CDR3 is 12 amino acids long. The CDR3 sequence: CASSVRGSEQYF. CDR3 nucleotide sequence: TGTGCCAGCAGTGTGCGGGGGTCGGAGCAGTACTTC. The whole variable domain, filled in from reference TRBV2 and TRBJ2-7, reads EPEVTQTPSHQVTQMGQEVILRCVPISNHLYFYWYRQILGQKVEFLVSFYNNEISEKSEIFDDQFSVERPDGSNFTLKIRSTKLEDSAMYFCASSVRGSEQYFGPGTRLTVT.

In this sample, this clonotype turned up many times. V gene TRBV6-5 combines with J gene TRBJ2-7; D gene ambiguous. The CDR3 covers 14 residues. Trimming removed 5 bases from V and 4 bases from J, with 15 bases in between. Germline CDR1 reads MNHEY; CDR2 reads SVGAGI. The DNA for the CDR3 is TGTGCCAGCAGTACCAATATCCAGCTATACGAGCAGTACTTC. It is translated as CASSTNIQLYEQYF.

Ten or more counts support this clonotype. The V call is TRBV7-9, the J call TRBJ2-5; possible D gene TRBD2, 6 bases. Germline CDR1 reads SEHNR; CDR2 reads FQNEAQ (reference sequence). Between the trimmed V and J ends, which lost 3 bases and 2 bases, there was a span of 10 bases. There are 14 residues in the CDR3. CDR3 in amino acids: CASSFGGLQETQYF. In DNA form, the CDR3 reads TGTGCCAGCAGCTTTGGGGGGTTACAAGAGACCCAGTACTTC.

The chain uses TRBV13 and TRBJ2-3; 14 bases align to TRBD2. Germline V lookup: CDR1 PRHDT, CDR2 FYEKMQ (reference sequence). The CDR3 has 16 residues. The V segment lost 4 bases and the J segment 3 bases; nucleotides outside the gene matches: 3. The CDR3 DNA sequence: TGTGCCAGCAGCTGGGGACTAGCGGGGGCGACAGATACGCAGTATTTT. Its protein product is CASSWGLAGATDTQYF.

This clonotype was counted only a few times. V is TRBV19 and J is TRBJ1-1; D is uncertain. The length of the CDR3 is 13 residues. The germline V gene has CDR1 LNHDA and CDR2 SQIVND (reference sequence). Trimming removed 7 bases at V and 1 base at J, with 10 bases between. CDR3 in amino acids: CASTPLQNTEAFF. The CDR3 nucleotides are TGTGCCAGTACCCCCCTCCAGAACACTGAAGCTTTCTTT. Variable domain in full (rest from reference TRBV19 and TRBJ1-1): DGGITQSPKYLFRKEGQNVTLSCEQNLNHDAMYWYRQDPGQGLRLIYYSQIVNDFQKGDIAEGYSVSREKKESFPLTVTSAQKNPTAFYLCASTPLQNTEAFFGQGTRLTVV.

At least ten counts were recorded for this clonotype. V and J are TRBV27 and TRBJ1-5, with 12 bases that match TRBD1. The ends lost 2 bases at V and 6 bases at J; junction bases unmatched: 8. This CDR3 region has 17 residues. The germline V gene has CDR1 MNHEY and CDR2 SMNVEV (reference sequence). The CDR3 is CASSLRGTGGHGQPQHF. The CDR3 nucleotides are TGTGCCAGCAGTTTACGGGGGACAGGGGGCCATGGTCAGCCCCAGCATTTT.

This clonotype was detected a few times. The chain employs TRBV6-5 and TRBJ2-5; a weak D match, TRBD1 (6 bases). V was pared by 4 bases and J by 4 bases, with 19 bases between. The CDR3 is made up of 16 amino acids. Germline V gene sequence: CDR1 MNHEY, CDR2 SVGAGI. The CDR3 sequence is CASSSSHWTVLETQYF. The CDR3 nucleotides read TGTGCCAGCAGTTCGAGCCACTGGACAGTTCTAGAGACCCAGTACTTC.

Comments on this clonotype: Its ends do not fully match the called genes, so a read error is possible. V gene TRBV12-3 or TRBV12-4 combines with J gene TRBJ2-4; 11 nucleotides align to TRBD1. This CDR3 is 18 amino acids long. DNA of the CDR3: TGTGCCAGCAGTCCCGGGACAGGGGGTCTTTTAGCCAAAAGCATTCAGTACTTC. The encoded protein is CASSPGTGGLLAKSIQYF.

This clonotype was detected ten times or more. The J gene is TRBJ2-2, the V gene TRBV12-3 or TRBV12-4; 8 nucleotides align to TRBD2. The CDR3 is 16 residues long. The trim removed 6 bases at V and 3 bases at J, leaving 9 bases unmatched. In DNA form, the CDR3 reads TGTGCCAGCAGCCAAAGGGTAGCGGGATACACCGGGGAGCTGTTTTTT. Amino acid sequence: CASSQRVAGYTGELFF.

This clonotype has more than one count but fewer than ten. The V call is TRBV30, the J call TRBJ2-7; TRBD1 aligns across 12 bases. The CDR3 is 14 residues long. Germline V CDR1 and CDR2: GTSNPN, SVGIG (reference sequence). J was trimmed by 6 bases and V by 3 bases; bases with no gene match: 6. CDR3 sequence reads: CAWSPGQGAGEQYF. CDR3 in DNA: TGTGCCTGGAGCCCGGGACAGGGGGCCGGCGAGCAGTACTTC.

Many counts were recorded for this clonotype. The rearrangement links TRBV7-9 to TRBJ2-3, with TRBD2 identical over 9 bases. J lost 4 bases, V lost 5 bases, and 10 bases had no gene match. From germline, CDR1 is SEHNR and CDR2 FQNEAQ (reference sequence). The CDR3 runs 16 residues. The CDR3 protein is CASSPLEAGGSDTQYF. The CDR3 DNA sequence: TGTGCCAGCAGCCCCCTTGAGGCGGGAGGGTCAGATACGCAGTATTTT.

This clonotype was counted a few times. The chain couples TRBV4-1 to TRBJ2-3; maybe TRBD2 (6 bases). The V gene lost 2 bases and the J gene lost 2 bases, with 17 bases spanning the gap. Germline V gene sequence: CDR1 MGHRA, CDR2 YSYEKL. This CDR3 comprises 17 residues. The CDR3 spells CASSQTPRERSTDTQYF. The CDR3 bases are TGCGCCAGCAGCCAAACCCCCCGGGAGCGCTCCACAGATACGCAGTATTTT.

This clonotype was detected a few times. The gene calls are TRBV6-2 or TRBV6-3 and TRBJ1-5; 9 bases agree with TRBD1. CDR3 length equals 15 residues. The germline V gene has CDR1 MNHEY and CDR2 SVGEGT. Losses at the gene ends were 8 bases for V and 4 bases for J; bases not matched to a gene: 9. The CDR3 reads CASRHPGQGNQPQHF. CDR3 sequence (DNA): TGTGCCAGCCGCCATCCGGGACAGGGAAATCAGCCCCAGCATTTT.

This clonotype was found a few times. The CDR3 DNA sequence: TGTGCCAGCAGCCGGGACCTGGGGGATGAAAAACTGTTTTTT. Protein: CASSRDLGDEKLFF. The gene calls are TRBV5-4 and TRBJ1-4; D is possibly TRBD1 (5 bases). Germline-derived CDR1 and CDR2 are SGHNT and YYREEE (reference sequence). The V gene lost 4 bases and the J gene lost 6 bases, with 13 bases spanning the gap. The CDR3 is made up of 14 amino acids.

The chain combines TRBV20-1 with TRBJ2-7, with D hard to call. CDR3 length: 14 amino acids. V was clipped by 6 bases and J by 0 bases, with 15 bases between them. The V gene's germline CDR1 is DFQATT and CDR2 SNEGSKA (reference sequence). The CDR3 spells CSALDGGSSYEQYF. For the CDR3, the DNA is TGCAGTGCGTTGGACGGCGGTAGCTCCTACGAGCAGTACTTC.

The chain uses TRBV30 and TRBJ2-7; maybe TRBD1 (6 bases). The V gene's germline CDR1 is GTSNPN and CDR2 SVGIG (reference sequence). The V gene lost 0 bases and the J gene lost 2 bases, with 14 bases spanning the gap. There are 15 residues in the CDR3. CDR3 coding DNA: TGTGCCTGGAGTGTAATGCCAGGGGATGCCTACGAGCAGTACTTC. This translates into CAWSVMPGDAYEQYF.

This clonotype came up a few times. The CDR3, as DNA: TGTGCCAGCAGTTACTCGGATCTACTACCCAATCAGCCCCAGCATTTT. Translating it yields CASSYSDLLPNQPQHF. The chain combines TRBV6-2 or TRBV6-3 with TRBJ1-5; the D is unclear. Germline V gives CDR1 MNHEY, CDR2 SVGEGT. Trimming removed 0 bases from V and 3 bases from J, with 12 bases in between. This CDR3 has 16 residues.

V usage is TRBV9 and J usage is TRBJ1-5; D uncertain. Between the trimmed V and J ends, which lost 3 bases and 0 bases, there was a span of 7 bases. Germline CDR1 and CDR2: SGDLS and YYNGEE. The CDR3 sequence is 14 residues long. CDR3 nucleotides: TGTGCCAGCAGCGCGTTTGGTAGCAATCAGCCCCAGCATTTT. It is translated as CASSAFGSNQPQHF.

This clonotype came up a few times. The chain links TRBV7-9 to TRBJ1-1; 7 bases map to TRBD1. CDR3 length: 13 amino acids. Germline V gene data show CDR1 as SEHNR and CDR2 as FQNEAQ (reference sequence). Trimming at V came to 5 bases and at J to 10 bases, leaving 10 bases not matched to a gene. The CDR3: CASSPGGITGAFF. In nucleotides, the CDR3 is TGTGCCAGCAGCCCAGGGGGTATAACGGGAGCTTTCTTT.

Here the CDR3 reads CASSPWGLEATDTQYF. CDR3 nucleotide sequence: TGTGCCAGCAGCCCCTGGGGCCTAGAAGCCACAGATACGCAGTATTTT. The V and J genes are TRBV3-1 and TRBJ2-3, with D possibly being TRBD1 (5 bases). Germline V gives CDR1 LGHDT, CDR2 YNNKEL (reference sequence). The V gene lost 4 bases and the J gene lost 2 bases, with 16 bases spanning the gap. There are 16 residues in the CDR3.